This T cell receptor (beta chain) was sequenced during a study of graft-versus-host responses after intestinal transplantation (dated by TCRdb to the early 2020s). Regarding the research as a whole: The transplants that recipients received were multivisceral, liver-intestinal, or isolated intestinal. After intestinal transplantation, graft-versus-host and host-versus-graft alloreactive T cell clones in the graft, circulation and bone marrow were tracked using bulk TCR-beta CDR3 sequencing. Anti-thymocyte globulin induction was given to all recipients, followed by maintenance tacrolimus and steroids for approximately three years. Of the 20 to 25 intestinal transplant recipients enrolled in the cohort, one of whom was a retransplant, a few patients without pretransplant specimens were excluded. Rather than being sequenced by the commercial service, samples from a few later patients were sequenced in-house on an Illumina MiSeq and processed with MiXCR. A peak of at least 4% donor T cells among recipient peripheral blood mononuclear cells was the definition used for donor T cell macrochimerism. Alloreactive clones were identified by sequencing pre-transplant mixed lymphocyte reaction products and comparing these products with unstimulated pre-transplant donor and recipient T cells. Study-level results and caveats: Conclusions were limited by the relatively low number and heterogeneity of intestinal transplant patients. GvH clones turned up in recipient bone marrow, with some appearing earlier in ileal mucosa or blood, a pattern consistent with an intestinal mucosal origin. Patients with donor T cell macrochimerism had high GvH to HvG T cell clonal ratios in their allografts. Early after transplant, declines in HvG clones were associated with peak levels of circulating GvH clones.

The V end loses 3 bases and the J end loses 2 bases, and a stretch of 7 bases separates them. CDR1 and CDR2, per the germline V gene, are SGDLS and YYNGEE. The CDR3 numbers 13 residues from cysteine through phenylalanine. The read is trimmed to its CDR3 DNA, 39 bases read in frame from base 1. Libraries were constructed by the immunoSEQ multiplex PCR assay. For most patients, genomic DNA was isolated with the Qiagen DNeasy Blood and Tissue Kit and sent frozen to Adaptive Biotechnologies for TCR sequencing. Adaptive Biotechnologies carried out high-throughput TCR-beta CDR3 sequencing of genomic DNA for most patients. In the original analysis: Adaptive's ImmunoSEQ software supplied the TCR sequencing data for around 19 patients, while MiXCR and VDJtools were used to process three other patients. To correct CD4 versus CD8 sorting errors, any sequence found in both subsets at a frequency ratio below 5:1 was removed. Because the origin of CDR3 nucleotide sequences shared between donor and recipient could not be assigned, those sequences were removed. Alloreactive clones required at least 2-fold expansion over unstimulated cells and minimum CFSE-low frequency of 0.002% (template counts) or 0.001% (read counts). A clone was considered mappable if detected in the sequenced pre-transplant spleen, lymph node, or MLR CFSE-low populations of the donor or recipient. The cumulative frequency of alloreactive clones was calculated as a percentage of all sequences, weighted by copy number. TCRdb provides this immuneACCESS table in a form limited to in-frame rearrangements. Some clones are lacking; in checked studies, under half of them reflect an unresolved V gene, and why the rest are absent is not known. Clonal size and the V and J genes are those of that table, whereas D and trimming came from the DNA. The sample table shows 75,000 to 95,000 clones, and about 92% are seen once. In total, the top ten clones hold 1.5% to 2.5% of the sample.

Worth noting for this clone: The antigen it binds to is not known. Base quality data are lacking; no much larger clone is found one base away.

The time point label here, explained by the study, means: cells obtained before transplantation from donor or recipient. CD3+CD4+ and CD3+CD8+ populations were FACS-sorted from unstimulated pre-transplant donor and recipient cells taken from spleen or lymph nodes. The chain uses TRBV9 and TRBJ2-3; the D gene is not confidently resolved. The input for sequencing was unstimulated CD8+ T cells sorted from spleen or lymph node cells, taken before intestinal transplant. This receptor was taken from a human donor who received an intestinal transplant. The DNA reads as follows: TGTGCCAGCAGCGCCCTAACCACAGATACGCAGTATTTT. This yields the protein CASSALTTDTQYF.